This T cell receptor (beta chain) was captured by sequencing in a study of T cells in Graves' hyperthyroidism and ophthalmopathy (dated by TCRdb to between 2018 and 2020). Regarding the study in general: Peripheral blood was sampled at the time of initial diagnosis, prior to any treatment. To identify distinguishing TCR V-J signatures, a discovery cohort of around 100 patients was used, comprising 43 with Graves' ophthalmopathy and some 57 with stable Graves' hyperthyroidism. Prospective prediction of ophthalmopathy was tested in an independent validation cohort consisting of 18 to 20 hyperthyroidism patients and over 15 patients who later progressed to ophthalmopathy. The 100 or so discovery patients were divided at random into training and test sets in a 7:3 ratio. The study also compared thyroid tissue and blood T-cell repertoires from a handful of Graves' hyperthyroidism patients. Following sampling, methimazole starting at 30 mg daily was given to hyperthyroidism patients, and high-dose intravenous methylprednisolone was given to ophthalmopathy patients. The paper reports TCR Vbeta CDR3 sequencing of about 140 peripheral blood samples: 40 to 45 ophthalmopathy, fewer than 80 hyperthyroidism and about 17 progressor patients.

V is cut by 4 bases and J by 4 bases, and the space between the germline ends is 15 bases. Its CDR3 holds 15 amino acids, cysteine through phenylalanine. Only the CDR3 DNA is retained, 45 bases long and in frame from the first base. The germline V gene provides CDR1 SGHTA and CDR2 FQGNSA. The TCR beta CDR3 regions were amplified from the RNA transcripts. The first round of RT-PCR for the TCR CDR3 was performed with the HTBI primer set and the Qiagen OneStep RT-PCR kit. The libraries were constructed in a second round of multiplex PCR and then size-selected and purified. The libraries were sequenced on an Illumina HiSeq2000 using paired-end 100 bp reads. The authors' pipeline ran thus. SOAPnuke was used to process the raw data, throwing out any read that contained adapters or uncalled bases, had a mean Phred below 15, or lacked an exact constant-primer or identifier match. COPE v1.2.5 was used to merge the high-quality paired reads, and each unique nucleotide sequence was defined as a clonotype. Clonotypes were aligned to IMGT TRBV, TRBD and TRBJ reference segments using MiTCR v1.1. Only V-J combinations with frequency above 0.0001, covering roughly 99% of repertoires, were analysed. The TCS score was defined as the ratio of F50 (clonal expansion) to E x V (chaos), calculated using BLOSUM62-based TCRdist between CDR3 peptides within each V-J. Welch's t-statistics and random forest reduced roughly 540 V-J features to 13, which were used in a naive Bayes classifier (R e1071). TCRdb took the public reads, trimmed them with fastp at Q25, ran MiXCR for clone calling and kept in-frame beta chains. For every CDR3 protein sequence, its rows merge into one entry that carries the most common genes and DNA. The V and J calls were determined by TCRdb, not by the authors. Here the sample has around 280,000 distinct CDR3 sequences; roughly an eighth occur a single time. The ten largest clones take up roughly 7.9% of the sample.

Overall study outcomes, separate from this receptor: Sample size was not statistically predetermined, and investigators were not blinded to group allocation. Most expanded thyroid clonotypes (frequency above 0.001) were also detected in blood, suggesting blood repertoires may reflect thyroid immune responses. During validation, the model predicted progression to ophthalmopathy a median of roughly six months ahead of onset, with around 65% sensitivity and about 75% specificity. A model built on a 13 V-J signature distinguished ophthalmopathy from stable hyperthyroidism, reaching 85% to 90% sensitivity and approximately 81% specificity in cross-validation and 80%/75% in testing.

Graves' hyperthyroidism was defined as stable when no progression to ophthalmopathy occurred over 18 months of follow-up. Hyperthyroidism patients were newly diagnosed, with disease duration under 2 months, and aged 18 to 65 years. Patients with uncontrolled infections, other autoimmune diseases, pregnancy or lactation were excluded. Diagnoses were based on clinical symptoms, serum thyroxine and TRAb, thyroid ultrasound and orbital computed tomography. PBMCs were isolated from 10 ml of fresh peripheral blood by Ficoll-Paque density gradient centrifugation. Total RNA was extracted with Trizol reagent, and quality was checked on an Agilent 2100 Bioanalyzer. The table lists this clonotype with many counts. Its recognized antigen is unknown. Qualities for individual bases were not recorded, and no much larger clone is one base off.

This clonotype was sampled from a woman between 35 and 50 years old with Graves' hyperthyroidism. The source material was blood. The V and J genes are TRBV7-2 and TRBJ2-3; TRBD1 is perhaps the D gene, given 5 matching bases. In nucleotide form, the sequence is TGTGCCAGCAGCTCAGGGTTTGGGCAGGCAGATACGCAGTATTTT. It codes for CASSSGFGQADTQYF.